This T cell receptor (beta chain) was documented in a study of T cells after yellow fever vaccination. TCRdb re-called the 5' RACE reads with MiXCR, one entry per CDR3 protein. The sample contains hundreds of thousands of distinct CDR3 sequences, around 12% of which appear only once. The table lists this clonotype with many counts. The V end lost 0 bases, the J end lost 1 base, and 13 bases lay between the germline ends. The CDR3 totals 18 residues. CDR1 and CDR2 from the germline V gene are SGHVS and FNYEAQ. This receptor was identified in a man younger than 30 who received the YFV17D yellow fever vaccine. The sample in question was CD4+ T cells sorted from PBMCs, obtained 15 days after the yellow fever booster vaccination. The V gene is TRBV7-6, the J gene TRBJ2-6; a weak D match, TRBD2 (6 bases). The CDR3 DNA reads as TGTGCCAGCAGCTTAGCAGGCGGGATTACATCTGGGGCCAACGTCCTGACTTTC. Protein product: CASSLAGGITSGANVLTF. The full variable domain, in which reference TRBV7-6 and TRBJ2-6 provide the parts outside the CDR3, is GAGVSQSPRYKVTKRGQDVALRCDPISGHVSLYWYRQALGQGPEFLTYFNYEAQQDKSGLPNDRFSAERPEGSISTLTIQRTEQRDSAMYRCASSLAGGITSGANVLTFGAGSRLTVL.